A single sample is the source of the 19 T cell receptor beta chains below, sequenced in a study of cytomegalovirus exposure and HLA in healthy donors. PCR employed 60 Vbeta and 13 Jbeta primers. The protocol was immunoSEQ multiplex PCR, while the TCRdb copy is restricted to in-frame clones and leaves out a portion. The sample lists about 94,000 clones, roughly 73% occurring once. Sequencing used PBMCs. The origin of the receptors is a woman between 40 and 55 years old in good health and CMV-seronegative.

CDR3 DNA sequence: TGCAGCGTTGATCTAGCGGGGGCCCAGAGGACGCAGTATTTT. It translates to CSVDLAGAQRTQYF. The chain couples TRBV29-1 to TRBJ2-3; 10 bases are shared with TRBD2. V was pared by 3 bases and J by 9 bases, with 9 bases of the junction left unmatched. Germline V gene data show CDR1 as SQVTM and CDR2 as ANQGSEA. The CDR3 length is 14 residues.

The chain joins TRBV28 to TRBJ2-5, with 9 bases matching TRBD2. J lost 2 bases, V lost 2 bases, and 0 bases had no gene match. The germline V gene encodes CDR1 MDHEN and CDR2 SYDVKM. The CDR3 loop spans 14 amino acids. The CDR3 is CASSLAGGQETQYF. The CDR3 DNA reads TGTGCCAGCAGTTTAGCGGGGGGGCAAGAGACCCAGTACTTC.

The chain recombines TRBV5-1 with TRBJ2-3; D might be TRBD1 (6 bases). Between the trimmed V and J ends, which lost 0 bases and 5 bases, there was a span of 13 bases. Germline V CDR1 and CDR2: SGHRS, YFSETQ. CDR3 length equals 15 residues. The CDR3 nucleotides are TGCGCCAGCAGCTTGGACATAACAGGGCTAGATACGCAGTATTTT. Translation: CASSLDITGLDTQYF.

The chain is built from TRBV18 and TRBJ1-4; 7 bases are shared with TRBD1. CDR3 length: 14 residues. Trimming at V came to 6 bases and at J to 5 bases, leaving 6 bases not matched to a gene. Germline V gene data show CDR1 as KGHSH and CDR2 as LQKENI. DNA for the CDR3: TGTGCCAGCTCCGGACAGGCGGGGAATGAAAAACTGTTTTTT. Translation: CASSGQAGNEKLFF. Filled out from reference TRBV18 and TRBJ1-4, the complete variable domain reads NAGVMQNPRHLVRRRGQEARLRCSPMKGHSHVYWYRQLPEEGLKFMVYLQKENIIDESGMPKERFSAEFPKEGPSILRIQQVVRGDSAAYFCASSGQAGNEKLFFGSGTQLSVL.

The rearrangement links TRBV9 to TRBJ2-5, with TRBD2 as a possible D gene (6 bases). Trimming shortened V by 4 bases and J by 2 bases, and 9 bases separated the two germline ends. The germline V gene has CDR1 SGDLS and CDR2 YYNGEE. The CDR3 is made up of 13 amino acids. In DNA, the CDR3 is TGTGCCAGCAGCCGACGGGGGCAAGAGACCCAGTACTTC. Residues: CASSRRGQETQYF.

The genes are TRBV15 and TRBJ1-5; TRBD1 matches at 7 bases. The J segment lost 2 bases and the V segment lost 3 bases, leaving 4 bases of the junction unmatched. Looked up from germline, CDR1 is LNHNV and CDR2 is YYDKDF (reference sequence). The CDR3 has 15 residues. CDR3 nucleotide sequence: TGTGCCACCAGCAGGTTAGGGGGCGGCAATCAGCCCCAGCATTTT. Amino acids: CATSRLGGGNQPQHF.

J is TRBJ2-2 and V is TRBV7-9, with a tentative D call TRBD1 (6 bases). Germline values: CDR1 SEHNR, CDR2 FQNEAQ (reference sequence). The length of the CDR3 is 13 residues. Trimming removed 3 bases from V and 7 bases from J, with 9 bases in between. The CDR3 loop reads CASSFEGVGELFF. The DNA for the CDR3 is TGTGCCAGCAGCTTCGAGGGGGTCGGGGAGCTGTTTTTT.

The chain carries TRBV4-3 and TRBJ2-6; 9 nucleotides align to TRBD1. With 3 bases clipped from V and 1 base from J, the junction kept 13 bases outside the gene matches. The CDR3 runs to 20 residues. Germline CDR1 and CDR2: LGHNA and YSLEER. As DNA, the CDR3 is TGCGCCAGCAGCCAGTCGCCTTACAGGGGGCGTCCTTCTGGGGCCAACGTCCTGACTTTC. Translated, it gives CASSQSPYRGRPSGANVLTF.

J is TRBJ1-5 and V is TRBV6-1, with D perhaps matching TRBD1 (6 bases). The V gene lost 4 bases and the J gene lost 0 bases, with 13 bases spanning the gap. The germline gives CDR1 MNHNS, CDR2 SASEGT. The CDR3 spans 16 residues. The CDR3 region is CASSGTAADSNQPQHF. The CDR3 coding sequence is TGTGCCAGCAGTGGGACAGCGGCAGATAGCAATCAGCCCCAGCATTTT.

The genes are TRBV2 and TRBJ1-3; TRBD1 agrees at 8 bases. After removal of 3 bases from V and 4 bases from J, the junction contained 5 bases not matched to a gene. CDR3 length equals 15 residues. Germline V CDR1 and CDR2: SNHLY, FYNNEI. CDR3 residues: CASSDRGRSGNTIYF. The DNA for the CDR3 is TGTGCCAGCAGTGACAGGGGGCGATCAGGAAACACCATATATTTT.

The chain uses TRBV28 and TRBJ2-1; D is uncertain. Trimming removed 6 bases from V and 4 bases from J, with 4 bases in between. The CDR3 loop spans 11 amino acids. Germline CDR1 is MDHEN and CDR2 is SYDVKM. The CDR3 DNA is TGTGCCAGCAGCCTTTACAATGAGCAGTTCTTC. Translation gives CASSLYNEQFF.

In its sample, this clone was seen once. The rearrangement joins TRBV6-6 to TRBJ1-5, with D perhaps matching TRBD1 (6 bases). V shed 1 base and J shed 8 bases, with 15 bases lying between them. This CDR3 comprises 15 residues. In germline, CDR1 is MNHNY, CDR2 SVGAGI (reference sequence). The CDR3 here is CASSYFTGILEPQHF. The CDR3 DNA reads TGTGCCAGCAGTTACTTTACAGGGATCCTCGAGCCCCAGCATTTT.

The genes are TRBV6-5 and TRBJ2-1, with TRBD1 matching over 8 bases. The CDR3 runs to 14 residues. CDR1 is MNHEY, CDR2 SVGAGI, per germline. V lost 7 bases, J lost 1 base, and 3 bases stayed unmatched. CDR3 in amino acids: CASNRQGSYNEQFF. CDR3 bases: TGTGCCAGCAACCGACAGGGGTCCTACAATGAGCAGTTCTTC.

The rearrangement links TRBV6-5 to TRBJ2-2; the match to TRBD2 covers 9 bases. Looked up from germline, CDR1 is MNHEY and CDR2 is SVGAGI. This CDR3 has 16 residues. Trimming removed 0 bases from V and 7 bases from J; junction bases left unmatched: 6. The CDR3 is CASSYSPSGVGGELFF. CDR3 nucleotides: TGTGCCAGCAGTTACTCGCCTAGCGGGGTGGGCGGGGAGCTGTTTTTT.

DNA for the CDR3: TGTGCCAGCAGCGCTCGTGCGGGTTCAGCCTACAATGAGCAGTTCTTC. Residues: CASSARAGSAYNEQFF. V gene TRBV9 combines with J gene TRBJ2-1, with a possible D match to TRBD2 (5 bases). The CDR3 consists of 16 residues. Deletions cut 3 bases from V and 2 bases from J, with 15 bases between. CDR1 is SGDLS and CDR2 is YYNGEE in the germline V gene.

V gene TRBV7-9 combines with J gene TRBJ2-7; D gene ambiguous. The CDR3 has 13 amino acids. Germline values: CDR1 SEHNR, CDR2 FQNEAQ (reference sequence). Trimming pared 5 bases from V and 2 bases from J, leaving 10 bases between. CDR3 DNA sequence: TGTGCCAGCAGCGCCCGGTTGACCTACGAGCAGTACTTC. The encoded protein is CASSARLTYEQYF.

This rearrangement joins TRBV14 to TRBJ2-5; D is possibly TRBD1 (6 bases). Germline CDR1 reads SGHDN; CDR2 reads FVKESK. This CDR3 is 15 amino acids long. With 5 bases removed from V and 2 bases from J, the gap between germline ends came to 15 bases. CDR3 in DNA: TGTGCCAGCAGCTCCCCCCGACAGGATCAAGAGACCCAGTACTTC. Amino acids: CASSSPRQDQETQYF.

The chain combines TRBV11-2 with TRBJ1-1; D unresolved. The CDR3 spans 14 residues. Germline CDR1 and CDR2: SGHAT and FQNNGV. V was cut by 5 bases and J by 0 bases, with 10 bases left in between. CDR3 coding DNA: TGTGCCAGCAGCAAAACAGTGATGAACACTGAAGCTTTCTTT. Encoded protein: CASSKTVMNTEAFF.

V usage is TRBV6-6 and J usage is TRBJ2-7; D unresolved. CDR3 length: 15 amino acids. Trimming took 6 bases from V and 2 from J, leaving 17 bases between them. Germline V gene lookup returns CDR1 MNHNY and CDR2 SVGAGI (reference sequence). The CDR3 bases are TGTGCCAGCAGCCACCCCCCAACCGCGACCTACGAGCAGTACTTC. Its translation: CASSHPPTATYEQYF.